The clone carrying this T cell receptor beta chain was seen ten or more times. The definition of stable Graves' hyperthyroidism was no ophthalmopathy progression within 18 months. Cells are PBMCs isolated from 10 ml of fresh blood. The data belong to a study of T cells in Graves' hyperthyroidism and ophthalmopathy. At the level of the study: Pretreatment peripheral blood was obtained at initial diagnosis.

Researchers took RNA transcripts and amplified the TCR beta CDR3 regions from them. The TCR CDR3 first-round RT-PCR relied on the HTBI primer set. TCRdb reprocessed the multiplex PCR reads with MiXCR, giving one entry per CDR3 protein. The repertoire holds 480,000 or so distinct CDR3 sequences, with 14% as singletons. The specimen was blood. This sequence was found in a woman aged 18-29 years with Graves' hyperthyroidism.

This CDR3 reads CASISGSQLSGANVLTF. CDR3 DNA sequence: TGTGCCAGCATTTCCGGCTCCCAGCTCTCGGGGGCCAACGTCCTGACTTTC. The chain uses TRBV6-1 and TRBJ2-6; D is unresolved. V lost 7 bases, J lost 4 bases, and 20 bases lay in between. Germline CDR1 is MNHNS and CDR2 is SASEGT. The CDR3 is made up of 17 amino acids.